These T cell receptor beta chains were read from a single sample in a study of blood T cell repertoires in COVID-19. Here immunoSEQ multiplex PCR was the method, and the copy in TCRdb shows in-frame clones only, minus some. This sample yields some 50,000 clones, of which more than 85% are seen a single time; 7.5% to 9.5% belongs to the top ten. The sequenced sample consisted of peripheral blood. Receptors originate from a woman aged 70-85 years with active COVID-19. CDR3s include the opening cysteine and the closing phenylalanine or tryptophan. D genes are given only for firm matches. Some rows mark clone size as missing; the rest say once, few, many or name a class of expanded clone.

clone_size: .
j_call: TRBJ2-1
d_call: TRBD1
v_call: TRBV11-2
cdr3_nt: TGTGCCAGCAGCTTACCATTCGAGTTCCAGGGGGCGGACAATGAGCAGTTCTTC
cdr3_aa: CASSLPFEFQGADNEQFF

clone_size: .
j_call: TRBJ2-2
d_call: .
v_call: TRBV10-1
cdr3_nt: TGCGCCAGCAGTTCGGCGGAGAACACCGGGGAGCTGTTTTTT
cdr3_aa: CASSSAENTGELFF

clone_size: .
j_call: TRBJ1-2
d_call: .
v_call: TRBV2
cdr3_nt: TGTGCCAGCAGTGAAGCGGCAGACCGAGGTGGCTACACCTTC
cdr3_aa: CASSEAADRGGYTF

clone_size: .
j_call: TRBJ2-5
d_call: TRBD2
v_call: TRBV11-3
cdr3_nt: TGTGCCAGCAGCCAAGGACTAGCGGGAGGTGCGGAGACCCAGTACTTC
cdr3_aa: CASSQGLAGGAETQYF

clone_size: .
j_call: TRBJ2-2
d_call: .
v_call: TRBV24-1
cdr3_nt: TGTGCCACAAGAGGCCAGGGTGAGGCCGGGGAGCTGTTTTTT
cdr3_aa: CATRGQGEAGELFF

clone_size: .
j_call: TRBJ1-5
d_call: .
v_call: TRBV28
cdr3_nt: TGTGCCAGCAGCTTAACAGGGATTAGCAATCAGCCCCAGCATTTT
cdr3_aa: CASSLTGISNQPQHF

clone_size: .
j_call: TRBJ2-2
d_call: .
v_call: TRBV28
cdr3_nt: TGTGCCAGCAGCCCCATAGACAGGAACACCGGGGAGCTGTTTTTT
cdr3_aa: CASSPIDRNTGELFF

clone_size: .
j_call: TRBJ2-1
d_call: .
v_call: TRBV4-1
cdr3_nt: TGCGCCAGCAGCCAAGAACCGAGGAGCTCCTACAATGAGCAGTTCTTC
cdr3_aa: CASSQEPRSSYNEQFF

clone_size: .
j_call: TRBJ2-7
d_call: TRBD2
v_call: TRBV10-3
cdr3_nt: TGTGCCATCAGTGAGCCGGAGCGGGGCTACGAGCAGTACTTC
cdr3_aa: CAISEPERGYEQYF

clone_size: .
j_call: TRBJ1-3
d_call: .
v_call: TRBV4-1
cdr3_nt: TGCGCCAGCAGCCAAGATCTGGGGGGGCGCGTACCAAGCTCTGGAAACACCATATATTTT
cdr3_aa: CASSQDLGGRVPSSGNTIYF

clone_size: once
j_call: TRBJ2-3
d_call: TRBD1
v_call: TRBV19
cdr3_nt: TGTGCCAGTAGGAGCGGACAGGGGGGTGCAGATACGCAGTATTTT
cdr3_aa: CASRSGQGGADTQYF

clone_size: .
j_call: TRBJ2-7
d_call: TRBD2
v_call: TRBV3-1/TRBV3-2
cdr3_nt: TGTGCCAGCAGCCAAGGGGGACTAGCGGCCAGCTACGAGCAGTACTTC
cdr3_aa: CASSQGGLAASYEQYF

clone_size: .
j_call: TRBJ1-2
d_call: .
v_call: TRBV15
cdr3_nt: TGTGCCACCAGCACCAGAGATGGACTGCACTATGGCTACACCTTC
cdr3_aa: CATSTRDGLHYGYTF

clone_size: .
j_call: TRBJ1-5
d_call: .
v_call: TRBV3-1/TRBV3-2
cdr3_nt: TGTGCCAGCAGCCAATATGGGGGGGATCAGCCCCAGCATTTT
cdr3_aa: CASSQYGGDQPQHF

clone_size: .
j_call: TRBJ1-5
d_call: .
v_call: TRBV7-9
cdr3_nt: TGTGCCAGCAGCTTTACCCCGGACCTCCTGGGGGGACAGCCCCAGCATTTT
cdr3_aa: CASSFTPDLLGGQPQHF

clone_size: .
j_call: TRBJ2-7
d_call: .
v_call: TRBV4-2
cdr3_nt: TGTGCCAGCAGCCAAGCGGGAGAAGGTTTCGAGCAGTACTTC
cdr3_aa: CASSQAGEGFEQYF

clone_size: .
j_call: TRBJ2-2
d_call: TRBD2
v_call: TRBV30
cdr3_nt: TGTGCCTGGAGTGTCACTAGCGGGAGAGTACGCACCGGGGAGCTGTTTTTT
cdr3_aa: CAWSVTSGRVRTGELFF

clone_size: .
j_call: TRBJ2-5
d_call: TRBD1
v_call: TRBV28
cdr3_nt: TGTGCCAGCAGTTATATGCAGTTGGACAGGGTATTTTATGAGACCCAGTACTTC
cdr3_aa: CASSYMQLDRVFYETQYF

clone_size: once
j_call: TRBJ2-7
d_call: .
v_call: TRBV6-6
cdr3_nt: TGTGCCAGCACCGAGAACGGACAGGGACTAAGCTACGAGCAGTACTTC
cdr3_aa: CASTENGQGLSYEQYF

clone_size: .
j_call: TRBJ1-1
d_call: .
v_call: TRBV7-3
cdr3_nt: TGTGCCAGCAGGCAGGGTATAGGGAACACTGAAGCTTTCTTT
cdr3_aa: CASRQGIGNTEAFF

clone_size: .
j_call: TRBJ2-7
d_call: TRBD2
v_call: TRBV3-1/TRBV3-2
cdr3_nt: TGTGCCAGCACCCAAAGGCCGGGGGGACTAGCGGGATCCTCCTACGAGCAGTACTTC
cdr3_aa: CASTQRPGGLAGSSYEQYF

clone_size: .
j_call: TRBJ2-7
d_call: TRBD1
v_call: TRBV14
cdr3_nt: TGTGCCAGCAGCCCACTTGGGACAGGGATCTACGAGCAGTACTTC
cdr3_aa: CASSPLGTGIYEQYF

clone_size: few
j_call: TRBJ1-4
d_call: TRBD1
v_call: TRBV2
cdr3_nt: TGTGCCAGCAGTCTCGACAGGGGGATGGGAACTAATGAAAAACTGTTTTTT
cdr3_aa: CASSLDRGMGTNEKLFF

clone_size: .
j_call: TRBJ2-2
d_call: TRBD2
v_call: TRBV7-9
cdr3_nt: TGTGCCAGCAGCACTAAGCGGGAGGGCGAAACCGGGGAGCTGTTTTTT
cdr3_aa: CASSTKREGETGELFF

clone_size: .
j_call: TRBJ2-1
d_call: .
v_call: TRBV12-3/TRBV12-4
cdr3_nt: TGTGCCAGCAGCCGCAGCAATGAGCAGTTCTTC
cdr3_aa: CASSRSNEQFF

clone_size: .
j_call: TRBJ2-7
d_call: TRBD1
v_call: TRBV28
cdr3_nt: TGTGCCAGCGGCACAGGGGGCTACGAGCAGTACTTC
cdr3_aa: CASGTGGYEQYF

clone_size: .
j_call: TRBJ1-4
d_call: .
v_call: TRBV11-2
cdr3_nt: TGTGCCAGCAGCCATCGGAGGACGGGCACAACTAATGAAAAACTGTTTTTT
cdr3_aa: CASSHRRTGTTNEKLFF

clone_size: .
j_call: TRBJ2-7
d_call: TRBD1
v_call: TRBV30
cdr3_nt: TGTGCCTGGAGTGGCCGGACAGGGAACTACGAGCAGTACTTC
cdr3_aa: CAWSGRTGNYEQYF

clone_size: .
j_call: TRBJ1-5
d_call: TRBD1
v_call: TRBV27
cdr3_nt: TGTGCCAGCAGTCGGGACAGGGAGGAGCCCCAGCATTTT
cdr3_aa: CASSRDREEPQHF

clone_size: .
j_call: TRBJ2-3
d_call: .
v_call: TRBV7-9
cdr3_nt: TGTGCCAGCAGTCTAGGGGCCACAGATACGCAGTATTTT
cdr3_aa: CASSLGATDTQYF

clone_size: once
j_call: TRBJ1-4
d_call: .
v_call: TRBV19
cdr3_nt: TGTGCCATCTCACCAACTGCAACTAATGAAAAACTGTTTTTT
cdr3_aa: CAISPTATNEKLFF

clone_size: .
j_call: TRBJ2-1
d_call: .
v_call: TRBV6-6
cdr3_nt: TGTGCCAGCAGTCCTCATTTGACAGACCCCGGTTACAATGAGCAGTTCTTC
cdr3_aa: CASSPHLTDPGYNEQFF

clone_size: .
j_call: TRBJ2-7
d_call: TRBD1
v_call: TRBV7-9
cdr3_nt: TGTGCCAGCAGCTTAATGGGACAGGGGTCCTACGAGCAGTACTTC
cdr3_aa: CASSLMGQGSYEQYF

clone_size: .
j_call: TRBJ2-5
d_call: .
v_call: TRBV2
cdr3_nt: TGTGCCACCCTTCGGACAGGACTACAAGAGACCCAGTACTTC
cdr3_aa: CATLRTGLQETQYF

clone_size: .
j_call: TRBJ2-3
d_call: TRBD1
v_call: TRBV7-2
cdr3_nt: TGTGCCAGCAGCACACGACAGGGAAGCACAGATACGCAGTATTTT
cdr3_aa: CASSTRQGSTDTQYF

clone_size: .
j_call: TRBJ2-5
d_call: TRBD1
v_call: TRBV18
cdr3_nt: TGTGCCAGCTCACAGAGGACAGGGGAAGGAGAGACCCAGTACTTC
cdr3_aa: CASSQRTGEGETQYF

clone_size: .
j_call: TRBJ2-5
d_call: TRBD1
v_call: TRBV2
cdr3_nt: TGTGCCAGCAGTGCGTCTTCGACAGGGGAGACCCAGTACTTC
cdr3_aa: CASSASSTGETQYF

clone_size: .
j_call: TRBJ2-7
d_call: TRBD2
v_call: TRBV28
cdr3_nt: TGTGCCAGCAGTTTGACTAGCCGCGAGCAGTACTTC
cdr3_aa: CASSLTSREQYF